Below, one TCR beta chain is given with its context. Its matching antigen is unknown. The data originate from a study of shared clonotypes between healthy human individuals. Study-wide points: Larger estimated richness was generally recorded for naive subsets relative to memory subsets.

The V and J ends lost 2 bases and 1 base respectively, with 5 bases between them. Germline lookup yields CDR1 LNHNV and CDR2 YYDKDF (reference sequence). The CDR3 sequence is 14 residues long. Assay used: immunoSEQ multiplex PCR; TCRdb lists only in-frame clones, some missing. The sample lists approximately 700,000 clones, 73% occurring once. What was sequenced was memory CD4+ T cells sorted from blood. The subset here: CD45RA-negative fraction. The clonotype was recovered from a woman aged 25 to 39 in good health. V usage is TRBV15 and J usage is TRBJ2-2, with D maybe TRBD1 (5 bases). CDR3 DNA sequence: TGTGCCACCAGCAGAACAGGGAACACCGGGGAGCTGTTTTTT. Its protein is CATSRTGNTGELFF. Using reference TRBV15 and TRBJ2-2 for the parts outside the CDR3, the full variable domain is DAMVIQNPRYQVTQFGKPVTLSCSQTLNHNVMYWYQQKSSQAPKLLFHYYDKDFNNEADTPDNFQSRRPNTSFCFLDIRSPGLGDTAMYLCATSRTGNTGELFFGEGSRLTVL.